One and the same sample provided the 2 T cell receptor beta chains below, sequenced in a study of shared clonotypes between healthy human individuals. Produced via immunoSEQ multiplex PCR; TCRdb's table is partial and in-frame only. The sample shows fewer than 850,000 clones, 90% of them seen only once. Sequencing was done on a sample of memory CD8+ T cells from PBMCs. The subset denotes: CD45RO+ cells pooled with CCR7-negative TemRA cells. Receptors originate from a man between 18 and 29 years old in good health. Some clones in this sample may be carry-over from other donors' samples.

The J gene is TRBJ2-3, the V gene TRBV10-3, with 12 positions matching TRBD2. The CDR3 runs to 16 residues. Germline V gene data show CDR1 as ENHRY and CDR2 as SYGVKD. V lost 7 bases, J lost 6 bases, and 11 bases stayed unmatched. The CDR3 sequence is CAIMASGRALGDTQYF. The CDR3 bases are TGTGCCATCATGGCTAGCGGGAGGGCCCTCGGGGATACGCAGTATTTT.

The chain is built from TRBV7-9 and TRBJ2-1; 8 bases align to TRBD1. Trimming took 5 bases from V and 1 from J; bases not matched to a gene: 4. CDR3 length: 15 amino acids. Germline V gene data show CDR1 as SEHNR and CDR2 as FQNEAQ (reference sequence). This CDR3 is CASSANRGSYNEQFF. The CDR3 DNA sequence: TGTGCCAGCAGCGCAAACAGGGGGTCCTACAATGAGCAGTTCTTC.